This T cell receptor (beta chain) emerged from a study of T cell changes during pregnancy in multiple sclerosis (dated by TCRdb to between 2017 and 2020). Study-wide context: The study examined how the T cell repertoire changed over the course of pregnancy in women with multiple sclerosis.

On this clone itself: Which antigen it targets is not known. The sample holds no much larger clone one base away, and base qualities are not on file.

Preparation of the library involved the immunoSEQ multiplex PCR assay. TCRdb obtained this table from immuneACCESS and retained in-frame rearrangements with V and J assigned. These tables miss some clones; where compared with another copy, unresolved V genes account for less than half of the shortfall, and the remainder is unexplained. The sample records roughly 39,000 clones, 80% to 95% of which are singletons. Of the sample, about 12% falls within the top ten clones. This TCR was sampled from a female donor with multiple sclerosis, enrolled in a pregnancy study. The material sequenced was CD8+ T cells from peripheral blood mononuclear cells, taken after pregnancy.

DNA sequence: TGTGCTAGTGGTTTAGGGACAGGGGAAGATACGCAGTATTTT. It codes for CASGLGTGEDTQYF. The rearrangement combines TRBV12-5 with TRBJ2-3, and TRBD1 aligns with 10 junction nucleotides. As encoded in the germline V gene, CDR1 is LGHNT while CDR2 is FRNRAP. Spanning cysteine to phenylalanine, the CDR3 consists of 14 amino acids. Solely the CDR3 DNA is kept, with 42 bases framed from the first base. Ends trimmed: V by 3 bases, J by 5 bases; bases unmatched to a gene: 2.